Listed here are 29 T cell receptor beta chains from one sample, sequenced in a study of blood T cell repertoires in COVID-19. TCRdb keeps only in-frame clones here, not all; method: immunoSEQ multiplex PCR. The sample shows tens of thousands of clones, roughly 82% of them seen only once. The sample consisted of peripheral blood. These receptors originate from a human donor in a cohort sampled during active COVID-19.

The V and J genes are TRBV11-2 and TRBJ2-7; the D gene is possibly TRBD2 (5 bases). Trimming took off 3 bases at V and 3 bases at J, with 9 bases between the two ends. The CDR3 is made up of 13 amino acids. The germline V gene has CDR1 SGHAT and CDR2 FQNNGV. CDR3 loop: CASSFGGDYEQYF. As DNA, the CDR3 is TGTGCCAGCAGCTTCGGAGGTGACTACGAGCAGTACTTC.

This clone was detected only once. The rearrangement uses TRBV27 and TRBJ2-1, with 9 bases identical to TRBD2. The ends lost 5 bases at V and 7 bases at J; junction bases unmatched: 6. The CDR3 has 14 residues. Germline V gene data show CDR1 as MNHEY and CDR2 as SMNVEV (reference sequence). CDR3 loop: CASSRRLADNEQFF. The CDR3 DNA is TGTGCCAGCAGTCGACGACTAGCGGATAATGAGCAGTTCTTC.

The chain combines TRBV6-1 with TRBJ2-4; D uncertain. The V and J ends lost 0 bases and 2 bases respectively, with 14 bases between them. The germline V gene encodes CDR1 MNHNS and CDR2 SASEGT. This CDR3 is built from 17 residues. The CDR3 bases are TGTGCCAGCAGTGAAGCCCGAGGCCCCTTGTCCAAAAACATTCAGTACTTC. Protein sequence: CASSEARGPLSKNIQYF.

This chain uses TRBV6-4 with TRBJ1-4, with D tentatively TRBD1 (5 bases). V lost 11 bases and J lost 5, with 15 bases in between. CDR1 and CDR2 from the germline V gene are MRHNA and SNTAGT. The CDR3 has 13 amino acids. The CDR3 DNA follows: TGTGCCGGCCGACAGTTTCGGAATGAAAAACTGTTTTTT. Encoded protein: CAGRQFRNEKLFF.

V gene TRBV3-1 (or the pseudogene TRBV3-2) combines with J gene TRBJ1-1, with TRBD1 matching 7 bases. The germline V gene has CDR1 LGHDT and CDR2 YNNKEL (reference sequence). The CDR3 covers 15 residues. The ends lost 4 bases at V and 0 bases at J; junction bases unmatched: 5. CDR3 DNA: TGTGCCAGCAGCCTACCGGGACAGATGAACACTGAAGCTTTCTTT. Protein product: CASSLPGQMNTEAFF.

The table lists this clone with a few counts. In DNA, the CDR3 is TGCAGCGTTGAACAGGGTCCCTCCTACGAGCAGTACTTC. This codes for CSVEQGPSYEQYF. The chain joins TRBV29-1 to TRBJ2-7; maybe TRBD1 (5 bases). The ends were cut back, 2 bases at V and 0 bases at J, with 8 bases in the middle. CDR1 is SQVTM, CDR2 ANQGSEA, per germline. CDR3 length equals 13 residues.

The chain recombines TRBV2 with TRBJ2-7; 10 bases are a match to TRBD2. The CDR3 covers 14 residues. Trimming removed 7 bases from V and 4 bases from J; junction bases left unmatched: 7. The V gene's germline CDR1 is SNHLY and CDR2 FYNNEI. The DNA of the CDR3 is TGTGCCAGCACCAGCGGGAGGGTATCTTACGAGCAGTACTTC. This sequence encodes CASTSGRVSYEQYF. The full variable domain, rest sourced from reference TRBV2 and TRBJ2-7, is EPEVTQTPSHQVTQMGQEVILRCVPISNHLYFYWYRQILGQKVEFLVSFYNNEISEKSEIFDDQFSVERPDGSNFTLKIRSTKLEDSAMYFCASTSGRVSYEQYFGPGTRLTVT.

The rearrangement links TRBV5-1 to TRBJ2-1; 7 positions agree with TRBD1. Per germline, CDR1 SGHRS and CDR2 YFSETQ. This CDR3 spans 15 amino acids. V lost 3 bases and J lost 8; bases outside the gene matches: 11. CDR3 protein: CASSSSKPGGHEQFF. The CDR3 DNA reads TGCGCCAGCAGCTCTTCAAAACCAGGGGGACATGAGCAGTTCTTC.

The chain is built from TRBV3-1 (or the pseudogene TRBV3-2) and TRBJ1-2, with D uncertain. Between the trimmed V and J ends, which lost 0 bases and 3 bases, there was a span of 8 bases. CDR1 LGHDT and CDR2 YNNKEL come from the germline V gene (reference sequence). The CDR3 has 14 residues. The CDR3 loop reads CASSQEGRDYGYTF. The CDR3 DNA sequence: TGTGCCAGCAGCCAAGAGGGGAGAGACTATGGCTACACCTTC.

On this clone: A junction boundary mismatches the germline segment, possibly from a read error. The chain joins TRBV2 to TRBJ2-5; a possible D gene is TRBD2 (5 bases). The CDR3 consists of 13 residues. The germline V gene encodes CDR1 SNHLY and CDR2 FYNNEI. CDR3 protein: CASSERVLLDVNF. The CDR3 bases are TGTGCCAGCAGTGAACGGGTGTTACTAGATGTTAACTTC.

The rearrangement links TRBV6-5 to TRBJ1-5; D not certain. CDR1 and CDR2 (germline): MNHEY, SVGAGI. Trimming cost V 6 bases and J 3 bases, with 6 bases left between them. There are 12 residues in the CDR3. CDR3 loop: CASSVLNQPQHF. CDR3 DNA sequence: TGTGCCAGCAGCGTTCTCAATCAGCCCCAGCATTTT.

This clone was detected a few times. This chain uses TRBV7-6 with TRBJ2-5; maybe TRBD2 (6 bases). V was pared by 5 bases and J by 5 bases, with 9 bases between. This CDR3 has 12 residues. CDR1 is SGHVS and CDR2 is FNYEAQ in the germline V gene. The CDR3 bases are TGTGCCAGCAGCCGAAGCGGGGAGACCCAGTACTTC. Translation: CASSRSGETQYF.

This clone has a single count. The sample contains more than one DNA sequence encoding this CDR3. The rearrangement uses TRBV10-3 and TRBJ2-1, with 9 positions matching TRBD1. The germline V gene has CDR1 ENHRY and CDR2 SYGVKD. The junction had 13 bases not matched to a gene; V was cut back by 6 bases and J by 7 bases. The CDR3 is made up of 16 amino acids. Here the CDR3 DNA reads TGTGCCATCAGCTTATCCGAACAGGGGGCAGGGAATGAGCAGTTCTTC. It translates to CAISLSEQGAGNEQFF.

This clone was recorded a few times. The CDR3 region has the DNA TGTGCCAGCAGCCAAGGGGCGGGGAACTATGGCTACACCTTC. Translation gives CASSQGAGNYGYTF. The chain employs TRBV3-1 (or the pseudogene TRBV3-2) and TRBJ1-2; D not resolved. Trimming cost V 1 base and J 2 bases, with 8 bases left between them. CDR3 length equals 14 residues. In germline, CDR1 is LGHDT, CDR2 YNNKEL (reference sequence).

The chain has TRBV6-5 and TRBJ2-5; D remains unclear. Per germline, CDR1 MNHEY and CDR2 SVGAGI. This CDR3 has 14 amino acids. Between the trimmed V and J ends, which lost 7 bases and 2 bases, there was a span of 14 bases. The CDR3 protein is CASKVSARQETQYF. The CDR3 region has the DNA TGTGCCAGCAAAGTATCCGCCAGGCAAGAGACCCAGTACTTC.

The chain carries TRBV18 and TRBJ2-5, with a tentative D call TRBD1 (5 bases). The germline CDR1 and CDR2 sequences are KGHSH and LQKENI. Trimming took 0 bases from V and 2 from J, leaving 13 bases between them. The CDR3 length is 16 residues. CDR3 sequence (DNA): TGTGCCAGCTCACCACCAGGACACACGCGACAAGAGACCCAGTACTTC. This translates into CASSPPGHTRQETQYF.

J is TRBJ1-6 and V is TRBV3-1 (or the pseudogene TRBV3-2); D is unresolved. V gave up 0 bases and J gave up 3 bases, with 12 bases separating them. CDR3 length: 17 residues. Germline V lookup: CDR1 LGHDT, CDR2 YNNKEL (reference sequence). CDR3: CASSQDLGRGYNSPLHF. The CDR3 DNA reads as TGTGCCAGCAGCCAAGATTTGGGCCGGGGCTATAATTCACCCCTCCACTTT.

The rearrangement links TRBV7-9 to TRBJ2-7; unclear D gene. Per germline, CDR1 SEHNR and CDR2 FQNEAQ (reference sequence). Trimming took off 7 bases at V and 2 bases at J, with 6 bases between the two ends. The CDR3 totals 11 residues. The CDR3 DNA reads TGTGCCAGCACCTCTACCTACGAGCAGTACTTC. Translated: CASTSTYEQYF.

This chain connects TRBV19 to TRBJ1-2; D may be TRBD1 (5 bases). The CDR3 contains 13 residues. V lost 7 bases and J lost 4, with 13 bases in between. In germline, CDR1 is LNHDA, CDR2 SQIVND (reference sequence). CDR3 DNA sequence: TGTGCCAGTACTCCGACAGACTCCTATGGCTACACCTTC. Translated, it gives CASTPTDSYGYTF.

The chain recombines TRBV14 with TRBJ2-2, with D perhaps TRBD2 (5 bases). Germline loops: CDR1 SGHDN, CDR2 FVKESK. V was clipped by 4 bases and J by 5 bases, with 14 bases between them. CDR3 length: 15 residues. CDR3 protein: CASSREGFRTGELFF. CDR3 bases: TGTGCCAGCAGCCGCGAGGGATTTCGGACCGGGGAGCTGTTTTTT.

This chain joins TRBV5-1 and TRBJ2-3; 13 nucleotides line up with TRBD2. Germline CDR1 and CDR2: SGHRS and YFSETQ. There are 16 residues in the CDR3. Trimming took 3 bases from V and 1 from J; bases not matched to a gene: 2. CDR3 protein: CASSSGLAGGTDTQYF. The CDR3, as DNA: TGCGCCAGCAGCTCCGGACTAGCGGGAGGCACAGATACGCAGTATTTT.

V is TRBV19 and J is TRBJ1-6; 7 bases line up with TRBD1. Trimming cost V 9 bases and J 8 bases; bases outside gene matches: 13. CDR3 length equals 15 residues. The V gene's germline CDR1 is LNHDA and CDR2 SQIVND (reference sequence). The CDR3 protein is CARPPHRGSYSPLHF. For the CDR3, the DNA is TGTGCCAGGCCTCCCCACAGGGGTTCGTATTCACCCCTCCACTTT.

A word on this clone: An end of the junction differs from the germline gene, which may be a read error. This chain's CDR3 is CASSVGTGGRAF. The CDR3, as DNA: TGTGCCAGCAGCGTAGGGACAGGGGGTAGGGCCTTC. The genes are TRBV11-2 and TRBJ1-2, with 11 positions matching TRBD1. The germline V gene has CDR1 SGHAT and CDR2 FQNNGV. The CDR3 runs to 12 residues.

A single count supports this clone. This chain links TRBV7-9 with TRBJ1-3; weak D call: TRBD1 (5 bases). Trimming removed 4 bases from V and 4 bases from J, with 11 bases in between. This CDR3 spans 14 amino acids. CDR1 SEHNR and CDR2 FQNEAQ come from the germline V gene (reference sequence). For the CDR3, the DNA is TGTGCCAGCAGCTCCGGGGGAGCGGGAAACACCATATATTTT. Amino acid sequence: CASSSGGAGNTIYF.

The rearrangement uses TRBV15 and TRBJ2-1, with 8 bases aligning to TRBD1. This CDR3 is 14 amino acids long. The J segment lost 9 bases and the V segment lost 1 base, leaving 5 bases of the junction unmatched. From germline, CDR1 is LNHNV and CDR2 YYDKDF (reference sequence). The CDR3 nucleotides are TGTGCCACCAGCAGAGGGACCCAGGGGGCTGAGCAGTTCTTC. The encoded protein is CATSRGTQGAEQFF.

The V gene is TRBV11-2, the J gene TRBJ2-7; 8 bases agree with TRBD1. With V trimmed by 5 bases and J by 3 bases, 6 bases remained unmatched. This CDR3 has 14 residues. Germline V gives CDR1 SGHAT, CDR2 FQNNGV. The CDR3 loop is CASSTGQGYYEQYF. In DNA form, the CDR3 reads TGTGCCAGCAGCACCGGACAGGGTTACTACGAGCAGTACTTC.

CDR3 nucleotides: TGCGCCAGCAGTAGGGACACTTTGAACACTGAAGCTTTCTTT. The encoded protein is CASSRDTLNTEAFF. The chain recombines TRBV10-1 with TRBJ1-1; maybe TRBD1 (6 bases). This CDR3 is 14 amino acids long. CDR1 and CDR2 (germline): WNHNN, SYGVQD (reference sequence). Between the trimmed V and J ends, which lost 5 bases and 0 bases, there was a span of 10 bases.

This sequence joins TRBV5-4 and TRBJ2-5; 7 bases are shared with TRBD2. CDR1 SGHNT and CDR2 YYREEE come from the germline V gene (reference sequence). V trimming: 1 base; J trimming: 4 bases; junction bases outside the gene matches: 1. CDR3 length: 13 residues. This CDR3 reads CASSLWGGETQYF. CDR3 nucleotides: TGTGCCAGCAGCTTGTGGGGGGGAGAGACCCAGTACTTC.

J is TRBJ1-2 and V is TRBV2; D gene unclear. Between the trimmed V and J ends, which lost 6 bases and 8 bases, there was a span of 13 bases. Germline values: CDR1 SNHLY, CDR2 FYNNEI. CDR3 length: 12 amino acids. CDR3 sequence (DNA): TGTGCCAGCAGCCGGGATCCGGGAGGCTACACCTTC. This gives the protein CASSRDPGGYTF.